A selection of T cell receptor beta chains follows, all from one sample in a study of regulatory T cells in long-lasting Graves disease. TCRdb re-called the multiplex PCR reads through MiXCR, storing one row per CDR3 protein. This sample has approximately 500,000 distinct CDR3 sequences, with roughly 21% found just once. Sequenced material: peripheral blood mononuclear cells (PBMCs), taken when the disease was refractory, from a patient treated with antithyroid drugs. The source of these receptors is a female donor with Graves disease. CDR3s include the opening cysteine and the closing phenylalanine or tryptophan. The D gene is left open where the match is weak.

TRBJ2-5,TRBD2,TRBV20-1,CSARTSGGQETQYF
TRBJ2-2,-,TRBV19,CASSIKAVANTGELFF
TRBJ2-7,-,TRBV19,CASSPPFRGRTGEQYF
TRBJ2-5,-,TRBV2,CASSPGRTFQETQYF
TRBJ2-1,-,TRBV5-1,CASSLAVSGSYNEQFF
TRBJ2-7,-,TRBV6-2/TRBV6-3,CASSWVSYEQYF
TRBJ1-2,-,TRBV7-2,CASSLAAGIGYGYTF
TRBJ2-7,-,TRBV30,CAWSLRKDVPYEQYF
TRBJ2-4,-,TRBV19,CASSMGPWDIQYF
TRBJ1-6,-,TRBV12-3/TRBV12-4,CASSSINSPLHF
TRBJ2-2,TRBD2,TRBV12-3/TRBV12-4,CASRPLHRGGGTGELFF
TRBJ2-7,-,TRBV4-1,CASSHLRVSYEQYF
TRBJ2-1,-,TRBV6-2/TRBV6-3,CASSRTNNEQFF
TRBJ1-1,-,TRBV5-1,CARDPGGRLNTEAFF
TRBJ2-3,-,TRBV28,CASNNQQFTDTQYF
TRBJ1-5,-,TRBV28,CASSLDNPSPPPQHF
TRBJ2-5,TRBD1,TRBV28,CASSWTGGQQETQYF
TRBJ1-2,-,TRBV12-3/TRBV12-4,CASSPPSVGVNYGYTF
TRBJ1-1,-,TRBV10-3,CAIRGEGGAPAFF
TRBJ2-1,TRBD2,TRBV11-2,CTSSLGGTSGAYNEQFF
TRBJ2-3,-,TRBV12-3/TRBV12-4,CASTPNRDTQYF
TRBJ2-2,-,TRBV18,CASSLTTGELFF
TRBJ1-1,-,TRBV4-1,CASSREQGVIAEAFF
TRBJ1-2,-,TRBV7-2,CASSPRGVDSNYGYTF
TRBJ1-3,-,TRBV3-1,CASSPGANSGNTIYF
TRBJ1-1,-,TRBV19,CATRWTDNTEAFF
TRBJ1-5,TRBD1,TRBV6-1,CASSVYGTGANQPQHF
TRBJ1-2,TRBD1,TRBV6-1,CASREGASANYGYTF
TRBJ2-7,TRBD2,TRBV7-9,CASRLPSAGGSGYEQYF
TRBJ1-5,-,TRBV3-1,CASSFGQQPQHF
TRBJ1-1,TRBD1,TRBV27,CASSFVGDRGHGTEAFF
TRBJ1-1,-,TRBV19,CASSLRGFMTEAFF
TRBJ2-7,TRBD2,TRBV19,CAWGFSGSLSPVWEQYF
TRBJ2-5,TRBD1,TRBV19,CASSISQGTETQYF
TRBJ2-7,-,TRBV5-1,CASSLSDNYEQYF
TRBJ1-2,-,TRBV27,CASSSIGGKDYGYTF
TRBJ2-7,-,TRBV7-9,CASSLGRIRDYEQYF
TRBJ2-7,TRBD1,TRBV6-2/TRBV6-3,CASSHRDRGRGEQYF
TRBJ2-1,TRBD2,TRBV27,CASSTPLAGSSYNEQFF
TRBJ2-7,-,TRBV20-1,CSASLTSEQYF
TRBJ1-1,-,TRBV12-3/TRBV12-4,CASSNIATEAFF
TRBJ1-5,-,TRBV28,CASSSGRSWGQPQHF
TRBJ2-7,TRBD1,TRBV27,CASSLKTGGIDEQYF
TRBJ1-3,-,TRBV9,CASRDTSGNTIYF
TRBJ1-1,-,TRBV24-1,CATRLSPNTEAFF
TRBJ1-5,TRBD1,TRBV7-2,CASRSGQLSNQPQHF
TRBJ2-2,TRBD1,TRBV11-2,CASSPRTGRIGELFF
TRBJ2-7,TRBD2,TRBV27,CASSLFLAGAYEQYF
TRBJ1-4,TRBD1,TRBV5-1,CASSFGTANEKLFF
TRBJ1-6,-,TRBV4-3,CASSHQGNSPLHF
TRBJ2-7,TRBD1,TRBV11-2,CASSRPGQGSYEQYF
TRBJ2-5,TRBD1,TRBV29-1,CSADAGTGQETQYF
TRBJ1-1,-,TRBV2,CASSEAAQGPEAFF
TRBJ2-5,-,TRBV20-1,CSARPGDETQYF